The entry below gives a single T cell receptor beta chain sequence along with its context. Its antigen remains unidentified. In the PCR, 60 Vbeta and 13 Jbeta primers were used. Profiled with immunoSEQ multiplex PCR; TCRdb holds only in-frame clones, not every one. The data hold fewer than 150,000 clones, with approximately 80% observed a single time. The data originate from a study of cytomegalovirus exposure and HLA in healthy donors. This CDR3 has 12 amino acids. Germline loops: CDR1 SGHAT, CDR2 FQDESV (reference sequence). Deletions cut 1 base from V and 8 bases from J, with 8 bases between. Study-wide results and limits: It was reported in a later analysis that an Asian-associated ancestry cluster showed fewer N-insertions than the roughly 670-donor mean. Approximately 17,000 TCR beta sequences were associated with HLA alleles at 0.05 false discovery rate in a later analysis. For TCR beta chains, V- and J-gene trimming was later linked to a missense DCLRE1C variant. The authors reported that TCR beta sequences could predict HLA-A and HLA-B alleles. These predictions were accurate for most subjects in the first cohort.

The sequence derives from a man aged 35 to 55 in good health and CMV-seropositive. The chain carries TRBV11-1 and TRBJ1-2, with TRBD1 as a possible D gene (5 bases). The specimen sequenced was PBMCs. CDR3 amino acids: CASSLGGDGYTF. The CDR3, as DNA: TGTGCCAGCAGCTTAGGGGGGGACGGCTACACCTTC.